This T cell receptor (beta chain) derives from a study of cytomegalovirus exposure and HLA in healthy donors. This PCR relied on a set of 60 Vbeta primers and 13 Jbeta primers. The repertoire was sequenced with immunoSEQ multiplex PCR; TCRdb's copy has only in-frame clones and lacks some. This table has about 52,000 clones, about three quarters appearing once. In germline, CDR1 is SGDLS, CDR2 YYNGEE. CDR3 length: 19 residues. Trimming cost V 0 bases and J 7 bases, with 25 bases left between them. This receptor was obtained from a woman between 50 and 59 years old in good health and CMV-seronegative. This chain joins TRBV9 and TRBJ2-2; D is perhaps TRBD2 (6 bases). Sequencing used PBMCs. DNA for the CDR3: TGTGCCAGCAGCGTAGAGGGACTGACTCTTTCTTTTGGTGTCGGGGAGCTGTTTTTT. It codes for CASSVEGLTLSFGVGELFF.